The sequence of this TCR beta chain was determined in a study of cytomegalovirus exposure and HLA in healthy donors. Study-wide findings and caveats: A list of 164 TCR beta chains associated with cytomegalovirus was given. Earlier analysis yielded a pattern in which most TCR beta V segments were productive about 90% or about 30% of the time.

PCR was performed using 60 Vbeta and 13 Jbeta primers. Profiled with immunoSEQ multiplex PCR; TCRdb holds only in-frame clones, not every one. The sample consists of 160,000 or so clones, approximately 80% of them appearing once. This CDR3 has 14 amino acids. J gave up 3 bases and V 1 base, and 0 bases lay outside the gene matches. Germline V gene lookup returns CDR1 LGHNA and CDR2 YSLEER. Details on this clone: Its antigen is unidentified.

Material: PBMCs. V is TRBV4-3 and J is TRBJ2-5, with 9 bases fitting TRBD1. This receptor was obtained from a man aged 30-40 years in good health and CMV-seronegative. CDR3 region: CASSQGQGEETQYF. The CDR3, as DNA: TGCGCCAGCAGCCAAGGACAGGGGGAAGAGACCCAGTACTTC.